The 25 T cell receptor beta chains in this list originate from one sample, sequenced in a study of T cells in localized non-small cell lung cancer. Using immunoSEQ multiplex PCR, the repertoire was profiled, and TCRdb retains in-frame clones only, with some absent. This table has more than 950 clones, more than 20% appearing once. Sequencing was performed on normal lung tissue next to the tumor, taken before any cancer treatment. The source of these receptors is a female donor over 55 with stage III lung adenocarcinoma.

Only a few counts were recorded for this clone. This sequence joins TRBV6-8 and TRBJ2-1, with D possibly called TRBD1 or TRBD2 (5 bases each). This CDR3 has 15 amino acids. Germline CDR1 is MNHGY and CDR2 is SAAAGT. Between the trimmed V and J ends, which lost 5 bases and 4 bases, there was a span of 15 bases. CDR3 in DNA: TGTGCCAGCAGTGAGACCCCGGGGCAGTACAATGAGCAGTTCTTC. It codes for CASSETPGQYNEQFF.

V gene TRBV2 combines with J gene TRBJ2-5; 11 bases are a match to TRBD2. This CDR3 is 17 amino acids long. Germline CDR1 and CDR2: SNHLY and FYNNEI. The junction had 14 bases not matched to a gene; V was cut back by 6 bases and J by 5 bases. Written as DNA, the CDR3 is TGTGCCAGCAGCCGTTTCCGGACTAGCGGGCCTCGGGAGACCCAGTACTTC. Its translation is CASSRFRTSGPRETQYF.

V is TRBV28 and J is TRBJ2-3; 7 nucleotides match TRBD1. Germline CDR1 MDHEN, CDR2 SYDVKM. The CDR3 has 15 residues. The V segment lost 7 bases and the J segment 3 bases; nucleotides outside the gene matches: 10. CDR3 bases: TGTGCCAGCATATCAGAGGGGGCCGGGACAGATACGCAGTATTTT. It encodes CASISEGAGTDTQYF.

The chain recombines TRBV29-1 with TRBJ2-7; a weak D match, TRBD2 (6 bases). Deletions cut 0 bases from V and 4 bases from J, with 7 bases between. Germline assignment: CDR1 SQVTM and CDR2 ANQGSEA. The CDR3 contains 12 residues. The CDR3 DNA reads as TGCAGCGTTGAAGATGGGACTTACGAGCAGTACTTC. Translated, it gives CSVEDGTYEQYF.

This clone turned up a few times. Sequence at one end of the junction differs from germline and may be a read error. The V and J genes are TRBV7-4 and TRBJ2-3, with D unclear. The CDR3 consists of 13 residues. The V gene's germline CDR1 is SGHVT and CDR2 SQSDAQ. This CDR3 is CASSVATRDTQYF. The CDR3 DNA sequence: TGTGCCAGCAGCGTAGCCACCAGAGATACGCAGTATTTT. The full variable domain, in which reference TRBV7-4 and TRBJ2-3 provide the parts outside the CDR3, is GAGVSQSPRYKVAKRGRDVALRCDSISGHVTLYWYRQTLGQGSEVLTYSQSDAQRDKSGRPSGRFSAERPERSVSTLKIQRTEQGDSAVYLCASSVATRDTQYFGPGTRLTVL.

The rearrangement links TRBV18 to TRBJ2-1; the D is unclear. Germline V lookup: CDR1 KGHSH, CDR2 LQKENI. V gave up 6 bases and J gave up 6 bases, with 12 bases separating them. This CDR3 is 13 amino acids long. CDR3 region: CASSRQLGNEQFF. Here the CDR3 DNA reads TGTGCCAGCTCTCGGCAGCTCGGCAATGAGCAGTTCTTC. Complete variable domain (other parts from reference TRBV18 and TRBJ2-1): NAGVMQNPRHLVRRRGQEARLRCSPMKGHSHVYWYRQLPEEGLKFMVYLQKENIIDESGMPKERFSAEFPKEGPSILRIQQVVRGDSAAYFCASSRQLGNEQFFGPGTRLTVL.

This chain joins TRBV12-5 and TRBJ1-1; no clear D gene. The CDR3 length is 11 residues. CDR1 LGHNT and CDR2 FRNRAP come from the germline V gene. The CDR3 reads CASFLDTEAFF. CDR3 coding DNA: TGTGCCAGCTTCCTGGACACTGAAGCTTTCTTT.

The J gene is TRBJ2-3, the V gene TRBV11-3; 10 bases fit TRBD2. Germline loops: CDR1 SGHNT, CDR2 YENEEA. V dropped 5 bases and J dropped 2; count of bases not matched to a gene: 4. The CDR3 length is 15 residues. The CDR3 is CASSRTSGYTDTQYF. The CDR3 DNA is TGTGCCAGCAGCCGGACTAGCGGATACACAGATACGCAGTATTTT. Full variable domain (outside the CDR3, taken from reference TRBV11-3 and TRBJ2-3): EAGVVQSPRYKIIEKKQPVAFWCNPISGHNTLYWYLQNLGQGPELLIRYENEEAVDDSQLPKDRFSAERLKGVDSTLKIQPAELGDSAVYLCASSRTSGYTDTQYFGPGTRLTVL.

The chain links TRBV30 to TRBJ2-1, with D perhaps assigned TRBD1 or TRBD2 (5 bases each). The CDR3 length is 21 residues. In germline, CDR1 is GTSNPN, CDR2 SVGIG (reference sequence). The germline V and J ends were trimmed by 2 bases and 6 bases, with 35 bases remaining between them. CDR3 region: CAWSPTYWGSGARRGSNEQFF. CDR3 DNA sequence: TGTGCCTGGAGTCCAACGTACTGGGGTTCTGGGGCTCGACGAGGGAGCAATGAGCAGTTCTTC. The entire variable domain, with the rest obtained from reference TRBV30 and TRBJ2-1, is as follows: SQTIHQWPATLVQPVGSPLSLECTVEGTSNPNLYWYRQAAGRGLQLLFYSVGIGQISSEVPQNLSASRPQDRQFILSSKKLLLSDSGFYLCAWSPTYWGSGARRGSNEQFFGPGTRLTVL.

This clone was seen just once. This rearrangement joins TRBV29-1 to TRBJ1-2; D gene ambiguous. The CDR3 is made up of 12 amino acids. Germline CDR1 is SQVTM and CDR2 is ANQGSEA. Between the trimmed V and J ends, which lost 5 bases and 3 bases, there was a span of 10 bases. CDR3 bases: TGCAGCGTTCGGATGGGTGACTATGGCTACACCTTC. Its protein is CSVRMGDYGYTF. Drawing the rest from reference TRBV29-1 and TRBJ1-2, the complete variable domain is SAVISQKPSRDICQRGTSLTIQCQVDSQVTMMFWYRQQPGQSLTLIATANQGSEATYESGFVIDKFPISRPNLTFSTLTVSNMSPEDSSIYLCSVRMGDYGYTFGSGTRLTVV.

This clone has a handful of counts. The rearrangement uses TRBV28 and TRBJ1-2; D uncertain. The CDR3 length is 15 residues. Germline assignment: CDR1 MDHEN and CDR2 SYDVKM. The V gene lost 4 bases and the J gene lost 4 bases, with 16 bases spanning the gap. The CDR3 protein is CASSSSDSGGYGYTF. The CDR3 region has the DNA TGTGCCAGCAGTTCCTCAGACTCGGGAGGCTATGGCTACACCTTC.

Only a few counts were recorded for this clone. The V gene is TRBV27, the J gene TRBJ1-2, with D perhaps TRBD1 (6 bases). Germline V gene lookup returns CDR1 MNHEY and CDR2 SMNVEV (reference sequence). The CDR3 spans 16 residues. Trimming left V 6 bases short and J 0 bases short, with 17 bases between. CDR3 region: CASSTFSQGANYGYTF. Here the CDR3 DNA reads TGTGCCAGCAGCACCTTTTCACAGGGAGCTAACTATGGCTACACCTTC.

By sample fraction, this clone is medium-sized. The V call is TRBV6-8, the J call TRBJ1-2; D remains unclear. Trimming stripped 6 bases from V and 6 bases from J, with 14 bases between. Germline loops: CDR1 MNHGY, CDR2 SAAAGT. CDR3 size: 13 residues. DNA of the CDR3: TGTGCCAGCAGGCGCGATGGGGATGATGGCTACACCTTC. Its translation is CASRRDGDDGYTF.

The sample holds a few counts of this clone. The chain recombines TRBV9 with TRBJ2-2, with D possibly matching TRBD2 (5 bases). Trimming shortened V by 2 bases and J by 5 bases, and 19 bases separated the two germline ends. CDR1 and CDR2 (germline): SGDLS, YYNGEE. The length of the CDR3 is 17 residues. CDR3 sequence (DNA): TGTGCCAGCAGCGTTACTAGTAGCGCTACGGGAACCGGGGAGCTGTTTTTT. It translates to CASSVTSSATGTGELFF.

This chain links TRBV18 with TRBJ1-5, with 7 bases aligning to TRBD1. There are 13 residues in the CDR3. Per the germline V gene, CDR1 is KGHSH and CDR2 is LQKENI. After removal of 6 bases from V and 8 bases from J, the junction contained 7 bases not matched to a gene. The CDR3 DNA is TGTGCCAGCTCCCAACAGGGGAAGGAGCCCCAGCATTTT. This codes for CASSQQGKEPQHF. Variable domain in full (rest from reference TRBV18 and TRBJ1-5): NAGVMQNPRHLVRRRGQEARLRCSPMKGHSHVYWYRQLPEEGLKFMVYLQKENIIDESGMPKERFSAEFPKEGPSILRIQQVVRGDSAAYFCASSQQGKEPQHFGDGTRLSIL.

The chain employs TRBV1 and TRBJ1-5; the DNA was not used to check the table's D call, TRBD1. TRBV1 counts as a pseudogene. The CDR3 consists of 15 residues. The CDR3 is CASSLNVQGAQPQHF. CDR3 nucleotide sequence: TGCGCCAGCAGCCTCAATGTACAGGGAGCACAGCCCCAGCATTTT.

In its sample, this clone was seen a few times. CDR3 protein: CATSRSTGRGDGYTF. CDR3 in DNA: TGTGCCACCAGCAGATCGACAGGGAGGGGTGATGGCTACACCTTC. The J gene is TRBJ1-2, the V gene TRBV15, with 7 bases that match TRBD1. The germline V gene encodes CDR1 LNHNV and CDR2 YYDKDF (reference sequence). The CDR3 has 15 amino acids. The V and J ends lost 2 bases and 6 bases, in that order; junction bases with no gene match: 9.

Judged by abundance, this clone is large (0.1 to 1%). This chain uses TRBV2 with TRBJ1-1; perhaps TRBD1 as D (5 bases). V was pared by 1 base and J by 5 bases, with 14 bases between. Germline-derived CDR1 and CDR2 are SNHLY and FYNNEI. The CDR3 has 15 residues. CDR3 loop: CASSEVGLGGTEAFF. The CDR3, as DNA: TGTGCCAGCAGTGAAGTTGGGCTGGGGGGGACTGAAGCTTTCTTT.

This clone is deemed large. The V and J genes are TRBV28 and TRBJ1-4; D call uncertain. The germline CDR1 and CDR2 sequences are MDHEN and SYDVKM. V lost 3 bases to trimming and J lost 10 bases, with 9 bases between them. The CDR3 has 12 residues. CDR3 amino acids: CASSLEEGKLFF. CDR3 sequence (DNA): TGTGCCAGCAGTTTGGAGGAAGGAAAACTGTTTTTT.

J is TRBJ2-3 and V is TRBV5-1, with 9 positions matching TRBD2. Germline V gives CDR1 SGHRS, CDR2 YFSETQ. V shed 4 bases, J shed 0 bases, and the junction held 6 bases outside the gene matches. The CDR3 contains 16 residues. CDR3 nucleotides: TGCGCCAGCAGCCCCGGGACTAGCCTTAGCACAGATACGCAGTATTTT. Protein sequence: CASSPGTSLSTDTQYF.

This chain connects TRBV6-8 to TRBJ1-1; D not certain. V was pared by 0 bases and J by 1 base, with 15 bases between. This CDR3 comprises 17 residues. CDR1 MNHGY and CDR2 SAAAGT come from the germline V gene. DNA of the CDR3: TGTGCCAGCAGTTACTCAGGCCGAGGCCCAGAGAACACTGAAGCTTTCTTT. Encoded protein: CASSYSGRGPENTEAFF.

This clone is labeled medium-sized. This sequence joins TRBV11-3 and TRBJ1-1; D is unclear. In germline, CDR1 is SGHNT, CDR2 YENEEA. V was cut by 5 bases and J by 5 bases, with 18 bases left in between. The CDR3 contains 15 residues. DNA of the CDR3: TGTGCCAGCAGCCCTCTCGGGGTCCAGTCGACTGAAGCTTTCTTT. Its protein product is CASSPLGVQSTEAFF.

The J gene is TRBJ1-1, the V gene TRBV25-1; weak D call: TRBD1 (6 bases). With 2 bases removed from V and 5 bases from J, the gap between germline ends came to 15 bases. The CDR3 is made up of 15 amino acids. Per germline, CDR1 MGHDK and CDR2 SYGVNS. CDR3 loop: CASSEKQGQNTEAFF. CDR3 in DNA: TGTGCCAGCAGTGAAAAGCAGGGGCAAAATACTGAAGCTTTCTTT.

This clone is termed medium-sized. The rearrangement joins TRBV6-8 to TRBJ1-2; D not resolved. The CDR3 is 16 residues long. Trimming pared 0 bases from V and 0 bases from J, leaving 11 bases between. Germline assignment: CDR1 MNHGY and CDR2 SAAAGT. The CDR3 region has the DNA TGTGCCAGCAGTTACTCGGAGCCCGTACCTAACTATGGCTACACCTTC. It is translated as CASSYSEPVPNYGYTF.

This chain uses TRBV9 with TRBJ2-3; TRBD1 aligns across 10 bases. After removal of 5 bases from V and 3 bases from J, the junction contained 3 bases not matched to a gene. CDR1 is SGDLS and CDR2 is YYNGEE in the germline V gene. The CDR3 contains 14 residues. In nucleotides, the CDR3 is TGTGCCAGCAGACCGGGACAGGGGACAGATACGCAGTATTTT. The encoded protein is CASRPGQGTDTQYF.